This T cell receptor beta chain was found in a study of cytomegalovirus exposure and HLA in healthy donors. Vbeta (60) and Jbeta (13) primers were used in the PCR. Clones were read by immunoSEQ multiplex PCR, and TCRdb kept only the in-frame ones, dropping some. The repertoire holds over 150,000 clones, with roughly 80% as singletons. The V gene's germline CDR1 is MNHEY and CDR2 SVGAGI. V shed 5 bases and J shed 4 bases, with 15 bases lying between them. This CDR3 region has 15 residues. In the case of this clone: Its antigen is as yet unknown.

Study-level results: As confirmed in vitro, a few CMV-associated chains were specific for CMV antigens. The authors later found TCR association rates varying by HLA locus, with DRB1 most and HLA-C fewest.

The sequencing sample was made of PBMCs. This TCR came from a woman aged 45-59 years in good health and CMV-seronegative. The V call is TRBV6-5, the J call TRBJ1-5; no definite D call. CDR3 coding DNA: TGTGCCAGCAGTAGCCAGGCGGGTCTGAATCAGCCCCAGCATTTT. Amino acid sequence: CASSSQAGLNQPQHF.